The 8 T cell receptor beta chains listed next were all sequenced from one sample in a study of blood T cell repertoires in COVID-19. Generated by immunoSEQ multiplex PCR, the TCRdb table keeps only in-frame clones and is missing some. The data contain more than 400,000 clones, approximately 85% of them singletons. Sequenced material: peripheral blood. All receptors derive from a human donor in a cohort sampled during active COVID-19.

This chain connects TRBV5-1 to TRBJ2-7; TRBD1 might be the D (5 bases). The CDR3 is 15 residues long. V lost 3 bases and J 2 bases, leaving 15 bases between the germline ends. Germline values: CDR1 SGHRS, CDR2 YFSETQ. The CDR3 region is CASSSDKTLAYEQYF. Here the CDR3 DNA reads TGCGCCAGCAGCTCGGACAAAACCCTTGCCTACGAGCAGTACTTC.

The chain recombines TRBV9 with TRBJ2-3; 7 positions match TRBD1. The germline V gene encodes CDR1 SGDLS and CDR2 YYNGEE. The length of the CDR3 is 13 residues. The trim removed 1 base at V and 4 bases at J, leaving 0 bases unmatched. This CDR3 reads CASSVQGADTQYF. CDR3 nucleotide sequence: TGTGCCAGCAGCGTACAGGGGGCAGATACGCAGTATTTT.

Here the CDR3 DNA reads TGTGCCAGCAGTGGCCACAGGCTCATGAACACTGAAGCTTTCTTT. Translated: CASSGHRLMNTEAFF. The chain has TRBV2 and TRBJ1-1; D perhaps matches TRBD1 (5 bases). Looked up from germline, CDR1 is SNHLY and CDR2 is FYNNEI. V lost 4 bases to trimming and J lost 0 bases, with 12 bases between them. The CDR3 totals 15 residues.

This clone has just a few counts. This rearrangement joins TRBV3-1 (or the pseudogene TRBV3-2) to TRBJ2-3, with D hard to call. The germline gives CDR1 LGHDT, CDR2 YNNKEL (reference sequence). The CDR3 has 14 residues. The V and J ends lost 2 bases and 0 bases respectively, with 6 bases between them. The DNA of the CDR3 is TGTGCCAGCAGCCAAACGACTAGCACAGATACGCAGTATTTT. This codes for CASSQTTSTDTQYF.

This clone was observed a few times. The chain employs TRBV6-5 and TRBJ1-4; D is possibly TRBD1 (5 bases). Trimming pared 0 bases from V and 8 bases from J, leaving 13 bases between. This CDR3 comprises 15 residues. Germline CDR1 MNHEY, CDR2 SVGAGI. The CDR3 reads CASSYSTEGSEKLFF. DNA for the CDR3: TGTGCCAGCAGTTACTCGACGGAGGGGTCCGAAAAACTGTTTTTT.

As DNA, the CDR3 is TGCAGCGTTGCGCCCCAGGGATCCCACTATGGCTACACCTTC. Protein product: CSVAPQGSHYGYTF. The chain recombines TRBV29-1 with TRBJ1-2, with D possibly being TRBD1 (5 bases). The V end lost 4 bases, the J end lost 3 bases, and 15 bases lay between the germline ends. Germline V gene lookup returns CDR1 SQVTM and CDR2 ANQGSEA. This CDR3 is 14 amino acids long.

V is TRBV27 and J is TRBJ1-3, with D possibly TRBD1 on 6 matching bases. CDR1 MNHEY and CDR2 SMNVEV come from the germline V gene (reference sequence). V was trimmed by 2 bases and J by 0 bases, leaving 17 bases between them. The CDR3 totals 18 residues. The CDR3 loop reads CASSLPRGGHPSGNTIYF. Written as DNA, the CDR3 is TGTGCCAGCAGTTTACCTCGAGGGGGACACCCCTCTGGAAACACCATATATTTT.

CDR3 region: CASSYYQGAKGELFF. DNA for the CDR3: TGTGCCAGCAGTTACTACCAGGGGGCAAAAGGGGAGCTGTTTTTT. The genes are TRBV6-5 and TRBJ2-2; the match to TRBD1 covers 8 bases. This CDR3 has 15 amino acids. Germline CDR1 reads MNHEY; CDR2 reads SVGAGI. The J segment lost 8 bases and the V segment lost 1 base, leaving 6 bases of the junction unmatched.